These 32 T cell receptor beta chains share one sample of origin, sequenced in a study of regulatory and conventional T cells in RAG deficiency. Sequencing used immunoSEQ multiplex PCR; TCRdb keeps in-frame clones, though not all of them. Among some 30,000 clones listed, around 90% were seen once. The data were also submitted as part of a second study, on regulatory T cells. Per that study: Primers: 52 TRBV forward and 13 TRBJ reverse.

Material for sequencing was CD8+ T cells sorted from blood. The receptors originated from a human donor in good health.

V gene TRBV19 combines with J gene TRBJ1-1; D is unresolved. Between the trimmed V and J ends, which lost 5 bases and 1 base, there was a span of 17 bases. This CDR3 has 16 amino acids. Germline V gives CDR1 LNHDA, CDR2 SQIVND (reference sequence). This CDR3 reads CASSGQPISWNTEAFF. Written as DNA, the CDR3 is TGTGCCAGTAGTGGGCAGCCCATAAGCTGGAACACTGAAGCTTTCTTT. Complete variable domain (other parts from reference TRBV19 and TRBJ1-1): DGGITQSPKYLFRKEGQNVTLSCEQNLNHDAMYWYRQDPGQGLRLIYYSQIVNDFQKGDIAEGYSVSREKKESFPLTVTSAQKNPTAFYLCASSGQPISWNTEAFFGQGTRLTVV.

The chain recombines TRBV27 with TRBJ2-1; a possible D gene is TRBD1 (6 bases). Trimming cost V 5 bases and J 0 bases, with 14 bases left between them. Per the germline V gene, CDR1 is MNHEY and CDR2 is SMNVEV (reference sequence). This CDR3 region has 16 residues. For the CDR3, the DNA is TGTGCCAGCAGTCTAAGCACAGGGAGCTCCTACAATGAGCAGTTCTTC. Its translation: CASSLSTGSSYNEQFF.

The chain couples TRBV4-1 to TRBJ2-7; perhaps TRBD2 as D (5 bases). The germline gives CDR1 MGHRA, CDR2 YSYEKL. The CDR3 is made up of 19 amino acids. Trimming removed 0 bases at V and 4 bases at J, with 25 bases between. The CDR3 nucleotides are TGCGCCAGCAGCCAAGAAATTTATCTGTCGGGCGAACGGAGGTACGAGCAGTACTTC. Its translation is CASSQEIYLSGERRYEQYF.

The V and J genes are TRBV11-2 and TRBJ2-1; 8 bases line up with TRBD1. CDR1 and CDR2 (germline): SGHAT, FQNNGV. This CDR3 is built from 12 residues. V trimming: 7 bases; J trimming: 12 bases; junction bases outside the gene matches: 8. The CDR3, as DNA: TGTGCCAGCAACACATTAGACAGGGGGCAGTTCTTC. It encodes CASNTLDRGQFF.

This clone showed up just a few times. This chain uses TRBV5-1 with TRBJ1-1; no clear D. V gave up 5 bases and J gave up 4 bases, with 15 bases separating them. The germline gives CDR1 SGHRS, CDR2 YFSETQ. This CDR3 has 14 amino acids. The CDR3 DNA reads TGCGCCAGCAGTGAGGAAGGGAAGGGCACTGAAGCTTTCTTT. Translated, it gives CASSEEGKGTEAFF.

This chain links TRBV28 with TRBJ2-3; 7 nucleotides align to TRBD2. The V and J ends lost 4 bases and 2 bases, in that order; junction bases with no gene match: 6. Germline V lookup: CDR1 MDHEN, CDR2 SYDVKM. The CDR3 runs 15 residues. The CDR3 region has the DNA TGTGCCAGCAGTTCCCTGGGGGGGGACACAGATACGCAGTATTTT. Its translation is CASSSLGGDTDTQYF.

Worth noting for this clone: A read error is likely, as this CDR3 ends without the conserved phenylalanine or tryptophan. The limits of the CDR3 on the DNA are not certain, so only TCRdb's listed CDR3 is given. Here the CDR3 reads CASSLAGTGHEVS. The V call is TRBV5-6, the J call TRBJ1-3; the table's D call, TRBD1, was not checked against the DNA. The CDR3 is made up of 13 amino acids, end residues included. CDR1 and CDR2 from the germline V gene are SGHDT and YYEEEE.

The rearrangement joins TRBV7-9 to TRBJ1-1; 7 nucleotides agree with TRBD1. Germline-derived CDR1 and CDR2 are SEHNR and FQNEAQ (reference sequence). Trimming took 2 bases from V and 5 from J; bases not matched to a gene: 5. This CDR3 is 14 amino acids long. The CDR3 DNA is TGTGCCAGCAGCTTACCTTCAGGGGGTACTGAAGCTTTCTTT. Translation gives CASSLPSGGTEAFF.

V gene TRBV19 combines with J gene TRBJ1-2, with 7 nucleotides matching TRBD1. The CDR3 is made up of 13 amino acids. Germline V gives CDR1 LNHDA, CDR2 SQIVND (reference sequence). V was clipped by 7 bases and J by 5 bases; unmatched bases: 7. The CDR3: CASNPTGFYGYTF. For the CDR3, the DNA is TGTGCCAGTAACCCGACAGGGTTTTATGGCTACACCTTC. Based on the CDR3 plus reference TRBV19 and TRBJ1-2, the full variable domain is DGGITQSPKYLFRKEGQNVTLSCEQNLNHDAMYWYRQDPGQGLRLIYYSQIVNDFQKGDIAEGYSVSREKKESFPLTVTSAQKNPTAFYLCASNPTGFYGYTFGSGTRLTVV.

This clone was found once. V usage is TRBV27 and J usage is TRBJ1-6; perhaps TRBD1 as D (5 bases). V lost 2 bases and J lost 4, with 15 bases in between. Germline V gene lookup returns CDR1 MNHEY and CDR2 SMNVEV (reference sequence). There are 17 residues in the CDR3. The CDR3 nucleotides read TGTGCCAGCAGTTTACCCCAGGGAGGTAAGTATAATTCACCCCTCCACTTT. Protein sequence: CASSLPQGGKYNSPLHF.

This rearrangement joins TRBV10-3 to TRBJ1-1; no clear D gene. The CDR3 totals 13 residues. V dropped 8 bases and J dropped 0 bases, with 10 bases sitting between them. The germline V gene encodes CDR1 ENHRY and CDR2 SYGVKD. The CDR3 sequence is CAIRTSLNTEAFF. The DNA of the CDR3 is TGTGCCATCCGTACGAGTTTGAACACTGAAGCTTTCTTT.

This clone occurred once. The V call is TRBV19, the J call TRBJ2-5; the match to TRBD1 covers 7 bases. Judging by the DNA end, TRBJ2-7 fits better; the J call may be wrong. Germline V gene lookup returns CDR1 LNHDA and CDR2 SQIVND (reference sequence). The CDR3 is 14 residues long. CDR3 sequence: CASRSRDSPYEQYF. In DNA form, the CDR3 reads TGTGCCAGTAGAAGCCGGGACAGTCCCTACGAGCAGTACTTC.

DNA for the CDR3: TGCGCCAGCAGTGGGTCGGGAGGAGTCTCCGAGCAGTACTTC. Translation: CASSGSGGVSEQYF. The chain couples TRBV10-1 to TRBJ2-7, with 7 bases aligning to TRBD2. The CDR3 loop spans 14 amino acids. Germline lookup yields CDR1 WNHNN and CDR2 SYGVQD (reference sequence). With 4 bases clipped from V and 6 bases from J, the junction kept 9 bases outside the gene matches.

This clone has a single count. The chain joins TRBV28 to TRBJ2-7; D ambiguous. With 5 bases removed from V and 0 bases from J, the gap between germline ends came to 2 bases. Per germline, CDR1 MDHEN and CDR2 SYDVKM. This CDR3 has 11 residues. The CDR3 DNA reads as TGTGCCAGCAGTGGCTCCTACGAGCAGTACTTC. It encodes CASSGSYEQYF.

About this clone: The junction does not match germline at one end; this may be a read error. The J gene is TRBJ1-4, the V gene TRBV7-7, with D maybe TRBD1 (5 bases). The CDR3 has 13 amino acids. In germline, CDR1 is SSHAT, CDR2 FNYEAQ (reference sequence). The CDR3 nucleotides read TGTGCTAGCAGCCAGGGCTTAAATGAAAAACTGTTTTTT. Translation: CASSQGLNEKLFF.

The genes are TRBV7-9 and TRBJ1-1; D ambiguous. The V gene's germline CDR1 is SEHNR and CDR2 FQNEAQ (reference sequence). The ends were cut back, 4 bases at V and 8 bases at J, with 11 bases in the middle. This CDR3 is 12 amino acids long. This CDR3 is CASSYSTGEAFF. CDR3 nucleotide sequence: TGTGCCAGCAGCTATAGTACGGGGGAAGCTTTCTTT. Full variable domain (rest looked up from reference TRBV7-9 and TRBJ1-1): DTGVSQNPRHKITKRGQNVTFRCDPISEHNRLYWYRQTLGQGPEFLTYFQNEAQLEKSRLLSDRFSAERPKGSFSTLEIQRTEQGDSAMYLCASSYSTGEAFFGQGTRLTVV.

The chain links TRBV7-3 to TRBJ1-2; D is ambiguous. The CDR3 is 13 amino acids. Trimming removed 4 bases at V and 6 bases at J, with 12 bases between. Germline V gives CDR1 SGHTA, CDR2 FQGTGA. DNA of the CDR3: TGTGCCAGCAGCTCGGCCAGCGGTGATGGCTACACCTTC. It yields the protein CASSSASGDGYTF.

The V and J genes are TRBV7-8 and TRBJ1-2; D perhaps matches TRBD1 (6 bases). Germline values: CDR1 SGHVS, CDR2 FQNEAQ. Trimming removed 5 bases from V and 4 bases from J, with 14 bases in between. CDR3 length: 14 residues. CDR3 loop: CASSKETGGYGYTF. The DNA of the CDR3 is TGTGCCAGCAGCAAAGAGACAGGCGGCTATGGCTACACCTTC.

The chain employs TRBV7-9 and TRBJ2-5, with 9 bases fitting TRBD2. The J segment lost 0 bases and the V segment lost 5 bases, leaving 13 bases of the junction unmatched. CDR1 is SEHNR and CDR2 is FQNEAQ in the germline V gene (reference sequence). This CDR3 region has 18 residues. The CDR3 region is CASSRILHRGGDQETQYF. In DNA form, the CDR3 reads TGTGCCAGCAGCCGAATCTTACATCGCGGGGGGGACCAAGAGACCCAGTACTTC.

This chain uses TRBV10-2 with TRBJ1-1; D call uncertain. CDR1 is WSHSY, CDR2 SAAADI, per germline. Trimming shortened V by 4 bases and J by 4 bases, and 4 bases separated the two germline ends. The CDR3 contains 11 residues. CDR3 sequence: CASSGGTEAFF. Written as DNA, the CDR3 is TGCGCCAGCAGTGGGGGCACTGAAGCTTTCTTT.

This clone was counted a single time. The CDR3 is CASSSSKDNEQFF. The DNA for the CDR3 is TGTGCCAGCAGCTCCTCCAAGGACAATGAGCAGTTCTTC. V gene TRBV5-6 combines with J gene TRBJ2-1; D is uncertain. CDR1 is SGHDT and CDR2 is YYEEEE in the germline V gene. The V gene lost 3 bases and the J gene lost 5 bases, with 9 bases spanning the gap. CDR3 length: 13 amino acids. Variable domain in full (rest from reference TRBV5-6 and TRBJ2-1): DAGVTQSPTHLIKTRGQQVTLRCSPKSGHDTVSWYQQALGQGPQFIFQYYEEEERQRGNFPDRFSGHQFPNYSSELNVNALLLGDSALYLCASSSSKDNEQFFGPGTRLTVL.

CDR3 amino acids: CAWSAGFGRLEQFF. As DNA, the CDR3 is TGTGCCTGGAGTGCCGGTTTCGGTCGTCTTGAGCAGTTCTTC. The chain carries TRBV30 and TRBJ2-1, with unresolved D. V was clipped by 1 base and J by 9 bases, with 16 bases between them. This CDR3 is built from 14 residues. Germline values: CDR1 GTSNPN, CDR2 SVGIG (reference sequence).

The V call is TRBV27, the J call TRBJ2-7; 9 positions agree with TRBD1. Germline CDR1 reads MNHEY; CDR2 reads SMNVEV (reference sequence). The CDR3 has 15 amino acids. The V gene end was trimmed by 5 bases and the J gene end by 1 base; junction bases not matched to a gene: 6. CDR3 sequence reads: CASSPGTGSSYEQYF. The CDR3 DNA follows: TGTGCCAGCAGTCCTGGGACAGGGAGTTCCTACGAGCAGTACTTC.

The rearrangement joins TRBV19 to TRBJ2-3; TRBD2 agrees at 13 bases. The CDR3 runs to 15 residues. The V segment lost 4 bases and the J segment 3 bases; nucleotides outside the gene matches: 1. CDR1 LNHDA and CDR2 SQIVND come from the germline V gene (reference sequence). CDR3 protein: CASSRTSGGTDTQYF. CDR3 nucleotides: TGTGCCAGTAGTAGGACTAGCGGGGGTACAGATACGCAGTATTTT.

This clone was observed once. This chain connects TRBV28 to TRBJ2-1; 12 nucleotides agree with TRBD2. The V and J ends lost 7 bases and 6 bases, in that order; junction bases with no gene match: 7. Germline V lookup: CDR1 MDHEN, CDR2 SYDVKM. The CDR3 is made up of 15 amino acids. The chain's CDR3 is CASMATSGGFNEQFF. The CDR3 nucleotides are TGTGCCAGCATGGCGACTAGCGGGGGCTTCAATGAGCAGTTCTTC.

The genes are TRBV11-3 and TRBJ2-3; the D gene is possibly TRBD1 (6 bases). The CDR3 has 15 residues. Germline V lookup: CDR1 SGHNT, CDR2 YENEEA. Trimming shortened V by 4 bases and J by 0 bases, and 11 bases separated the two germline ends. The CDR3 loop is CASSSGQGSTDTQYF. The CDR3 DNA reads as TGTGCCAGCAGCTCGGGTCAGGGGAGCACAGATACGCAGTATTTT. Variable domain in full (rest from reference TRBV11-3 and TRBJ2-3): EAGVVQSPRYKIIEKKQPVAFWCNPISGHNTLYWYLQNLGQGPELLIRYENEEAVDDSQLPKDRFSAERLKGVDSTLKIQPAELGDSAVYLCASSSGQGSTDTQYFGPGTRLTVL.

The chain joins TRBV28 to TRBJ2-1; no clear D. The V end was cut by 5 bases, the J end by 0 bases, with 17 bases between. The CDR3 totals 17 residues. Germline loops: CDR1 MDHEN, CDR2 SYDVKM. CDR3 protein: CASSTKSPSSSYNEQFF. The CDR3 DNA sequence: TGTGCCAGCAGTACCAAATCGCCGAGCAGCTCCTACAATGAGCAGTTCTTC.

The chain employs TRBV5-1 and TRBJ2-7, with 9 bases lining up with TRBD2. CDR3 length: 14 amino acids. From germline, CDR1 is SGHRS and CDR2 YFSETQ. The ends lost 4 bases at V and 2 bases at J; junction bases unmatched: 4. CDR3: CASSESGRTYEQYF. Here the CDR3 DNA reads TGCGCCAGCAGCGAAAGCGGGAGGACCTACGAGCAGTACTTC.

Remarks on this clone: Germline is not matched at one junction end, which may reflect a read error. The chain recombines TRBV28 with TRBJ2-4, with D possibly called TRBD1 or TRBD2 (5 bases each). The CDR3 has 17 amino acids. Germline V gene sequence: CDR1 MDHEN, CDR2 SYDVKM. CDR3 sequence: CASSNPSGTKDKNIQYF. For the CDR3, the DNA is TGTGCCAGCAGTAATCCATCCGGGACGAAGGACAAAAACATCCAGTACTTC.

This chain joins TRBV11-2 and TRBJ2-2; perhaps TRBD1 as D (5 bases). The germline CDR1 and CDR2 sequences are SGHAT and FQNNGV. The CDR3 loop spans 16 amino acids. V lost 1 base and J 2 bases, leaving 11 bases between the germline ends. This chain's CDR3 is CASSLVLQGNTGELFF. DNA of the CDR3: TGTGCCAGCAGCTTAGTGCTGCAGGGTAACACCGGGGAGCTGTTTTTT.

The chain links TRBV7-9 to TRBJ2-2; possibly TRBD2 for D (6 bases). The V gene's germline CDR1 is SEHNR and CDR2 FQNEAQ (reference sequence). V lost 8 bases to trimming and J lost 3 bases, with 19 bases between them. This CDR3 spans 16 amino acids. The CDR3 is CASASGRGSDTGELFF. CDR3 bases: TGTGCCAGCGCCTCTGGGCGGGGTAGTGACACCGGGGAGCTGTTTTTT.

This sequence joins TRBV10-1 and TRBJ2-1, with TRBD2 as a possible D gene (6 bases). V was pared by 3 bases and J by 7 bases, with 7 bases between. This CDR3 contains 12 residues. Germline V lookup: CDR1 WNHNN, CDR2 SYGVQD (reference sequence). CDR3 protein: CASSDGGNEQFF. The CDR3 DNA follows: TGCGCCAGCAGTGACGGAGGGAATGAGCAGTTCTTC.